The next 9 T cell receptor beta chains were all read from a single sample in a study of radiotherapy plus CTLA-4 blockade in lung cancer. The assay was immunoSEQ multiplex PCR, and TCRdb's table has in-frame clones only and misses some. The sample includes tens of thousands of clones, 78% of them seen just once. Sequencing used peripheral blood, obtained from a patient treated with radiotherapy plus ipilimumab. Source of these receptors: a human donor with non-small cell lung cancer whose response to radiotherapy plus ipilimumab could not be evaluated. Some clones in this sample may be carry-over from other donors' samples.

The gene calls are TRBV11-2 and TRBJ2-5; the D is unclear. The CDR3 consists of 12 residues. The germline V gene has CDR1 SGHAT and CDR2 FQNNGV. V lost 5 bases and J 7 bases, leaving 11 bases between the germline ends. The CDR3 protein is CASSIPFGTQYF. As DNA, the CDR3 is TGTGCCAGCAGCATACCTTTCGGGACCCAGTACTTC.

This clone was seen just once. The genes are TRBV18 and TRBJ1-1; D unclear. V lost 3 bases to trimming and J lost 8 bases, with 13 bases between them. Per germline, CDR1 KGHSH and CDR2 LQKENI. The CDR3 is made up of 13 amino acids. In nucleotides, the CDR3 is TGTGCCAGCTCACCCGGTTTGGAGAAGGAAGCTTTCTTT. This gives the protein CASSPGLEKEAFF.

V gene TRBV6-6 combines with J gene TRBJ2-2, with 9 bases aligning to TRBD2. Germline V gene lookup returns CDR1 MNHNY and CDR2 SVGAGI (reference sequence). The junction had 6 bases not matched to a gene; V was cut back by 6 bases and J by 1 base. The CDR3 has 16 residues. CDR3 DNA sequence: TGTGCCAGCAGCCTTCTAGCGGGGAGGAACACCGGGGAGCTGTTTTTT. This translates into CASSLLAGRNTGELFF.

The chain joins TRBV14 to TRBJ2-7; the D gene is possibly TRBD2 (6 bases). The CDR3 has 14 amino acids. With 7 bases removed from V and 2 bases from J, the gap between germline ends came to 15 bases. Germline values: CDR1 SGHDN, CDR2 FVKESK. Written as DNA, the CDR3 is TGTGCCAGCACGGACGAGGGGAGGCCCTACGAGCAGTACTTC. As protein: CASTDEGRPYEQYF.

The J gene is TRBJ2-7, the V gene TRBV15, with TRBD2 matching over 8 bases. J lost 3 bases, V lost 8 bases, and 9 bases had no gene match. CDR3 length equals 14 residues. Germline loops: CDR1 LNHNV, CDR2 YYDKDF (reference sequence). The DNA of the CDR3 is TGTGCCACCTCCAACGGGGGGGCGAGCTACGAGCAGTACTTC. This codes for CATSNGGASYEQYF.

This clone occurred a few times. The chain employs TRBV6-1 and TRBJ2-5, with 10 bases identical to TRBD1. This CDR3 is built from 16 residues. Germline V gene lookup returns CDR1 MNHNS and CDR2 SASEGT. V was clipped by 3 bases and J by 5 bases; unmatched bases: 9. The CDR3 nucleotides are TGTGCCAGCAGTGACCCCAGGACAGGGGGTGGGGAGACCCAGTACTTC. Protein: CASSDPRTGGGETQYF.

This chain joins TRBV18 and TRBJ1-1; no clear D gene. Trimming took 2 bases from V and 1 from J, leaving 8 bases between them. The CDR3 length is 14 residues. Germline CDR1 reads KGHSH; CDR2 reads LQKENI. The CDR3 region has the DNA TGTGCCAGCTCACCATCGGTCTGGAACACTGAAGCTTTCTTT. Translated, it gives CASSPSVWNTEAFF.

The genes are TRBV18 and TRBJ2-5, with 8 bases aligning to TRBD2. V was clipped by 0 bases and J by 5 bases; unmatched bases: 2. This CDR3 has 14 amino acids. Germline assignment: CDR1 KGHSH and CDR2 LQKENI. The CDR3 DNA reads TGTGCCAGCTCACCACCCGTAGCGGGGGAGACCCAGTACTTC. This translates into CASSPPVAGETQYF.

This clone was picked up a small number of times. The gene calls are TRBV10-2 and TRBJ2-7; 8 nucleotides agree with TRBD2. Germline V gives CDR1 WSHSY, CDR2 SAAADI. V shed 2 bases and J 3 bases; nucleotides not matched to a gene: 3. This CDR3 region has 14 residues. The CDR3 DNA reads TGCGCCAGCAGTGAGGTGGGACTAGTCTACGAGCAGTACTTC. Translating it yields CASSEVGLVYEQYF.